This note documents a single T cell receptor beta chain sequence. Its antigen is undetermined. Data came from immunoSEQ multiplex PCR; TCRdb stores just in-frame clones and leaves some out. Here the sample spans over 100,000 clones, roughly 86% being singletons. J lost 2 bases, V lost 4 bases, and 5 bases had no gene match. This CDR3 spans 17 amino acids. The germline CDR1 and CDR2 sequences are LNHDA and SQIVND (reference sequence). The sample originates from a study of T cell responses to AZD1222 COVID-19 vaccine. Study results and caveats: Repertoires were obtained solely post-peak T cell response. Spike-specific TCR breadth rose after two AZD1222 doses, and depth rose as well. White British donors predominated, females outnumbered males, and clonal diversity was possibly underestimated.

This TCR derives from an adult in good health. Material: peripheral blood, obtained on day 0 of AZD1222 vaccination. The rearrangement joins TRBV19 to TRBJ2-2; TRBD2 matches 12 bases. The CDR3 DNA follows: TGTGCCAGTAGTAAACTACTAGCGGGGGGCAACACCGGGGAGCTGTTTTTT. This translates into CASSKLLAGGNTGELFF.